Following are 20 T cell receptor beta chains from one sample sequenced in a study of shared clonotypes between healthy human individuals. Libraries were prepared by immunoSEQ multiplex PCR; TCRdb keeps only in-frame clonotypes and omits some of them. The sample yields more than 550,000 clones, around 90% seen once. The sequenced sample was memory CD8+ T cells from PBMCs. Documented subset: CD45RO+ cells pooled with CCR7-negative TemRA cells. These receptors all stem from a man aged 18 to 29 in good health. Some clones in this sample may be carry-over from other donors' samples.

Only a few counts were recorded for this clone. V and J are TRBV30 and TRBJ2-1; D uncertain. The CDR3 loop spans 14 amino acids. Trimming cost V 6 bases and J 0 bases, with 12 bases left between them. Germline V CDR1 and CDR2: GTSNPN, SVGIG (reference sequence). The CDR3 DNA reads TGTGCCTGTCTACTCACGCGCTCCTACAATGAGCAGTTCTTC. Protein sequence: CACLLTRSYNEQFF.

V is TRBV18 and J is TRBJ2-3; 13 bases fit TRBD2. V dropped 2 bases and J dropped 5; count of bases not matched to a gene: 4. CDR3 length: 16 residues. Germline V CDR1 and CDR2: KGHSH, LQKENI. The CDR3 coding sequence is TGTGCCAGCTCACCAGGACTAGCGGGAGAGTTAGATACGCAGTATTTT. Translated: CASSPGLAGELDTQYF.

This clone was seen a single time. J is TRBJ2-5 and V is TRBV27; a possible D gene is TRBD1 (6 bases). In germline, CDR1 is MNHEY, CDR2 SMNVEV (reference sequence). The CDR3 has 14 residues. V was cut by 5 bases and J by 4 bases, with 14 bases left in between. CDR3 sequence reads: CASSPQGRGETQYF. The CDR3 nucleotides read TGTGCCAGCAGTCCACAGGGACGGGGAGAGACCCAGTACTTC.

The gene calls are TRBV6-5 and TRBJ2-7; 11 positions match TRBD1. There are 15 residues in the CDR3. In germline, CDR1 is MNHEY, CDR2 SVGAGI. The J segment lost 3 bases and the V segment lost 6 bases, leaving 7 bases of the junction unmatched. The CDR3 DNA reads as TGTGCCAGCAGACCCGGACAGGGGGCGTACTACGAGCAGTACTTC. Its translation: CASRPGQGAYYEQYF.

The count of this clone is one. V is TRBV2 and J is TRBJ1-2; D is perhaps TRBD1 (5 bases). The V end was cut by 0 bases, the J end by 2 bases, with 10 bases between. There are 15 residues in the CDR3. Germline values: CDR1 SNHLY, CDR2 FYNNEI. This chain's CDR3 is CASSEAGGMNYGYTF. The DNA of the CDR3 is TGTGCCAGCAGTGAAGCCGGGGGTATGAACTATGGCTACACCTTC.

V and J are TRBV19 and TRBJ1-5; D gene unclear. The CDR3 length is 15 residues. Germline loops: CDR1 LNHDA, CDR2 SQIVND (reference sequence). V was pared by 6 bases and J by 1 base, with 13 bases between. CDR3 nucleotides: TGTGCCAGTAGATGGGCGCAGTACAGCAATCAGCCCCAGCATTTT. This translates into CASRWAQYSNQPQHF.

The V call is TRBV4-1, the J call TRBJ2-5, with D perhaps assigned TRBD1 or TRBD2 (5 bases each). V lost 2 bases and J 5 bases, leaving 12 bases between the germline ends. The CDR3 length is 14 residues. Germline assignment: CDR1 MGHRA and CDR2 YSYEKL. The CDR3 loop is CASSQLQEGETQYF. The CDR3, as DNA: TGCGCCAGCAGCCAACTACAAGAGGGGGAGACCCAGTACTTC.

The chain's CDR3 is CASSVGGGPGDTQYF. CDR3 coding DNA: TGTGCCAGCAGCGTAGGAGGGGGCCCAGGCGATACGCAGTATTTT. This sequence joins TRBV9 and TRBJ2-3; 7 bases are shared with TRBD1. The CDR3 runs 15 residues. Germline loops: CDR1 SGDLS, CDR2 YYNGEE. J lost 6 bases, V lost 0 bases, and 7 bases had no gene match.

This clone was counted a single time. The gene calls are TRBV19 and TRBJ2-7; 7 bases match TRBD1. Germline CDR1 LNHDA, CDR2 SQIVND (reference sequence). J gave up 3 bases and V 0 bases, and 5 bases lay outside the gene matches. This CDR3 has 15 amino acids. Here the CDR3 reads CASSIEGDRDYEQYF. The CDR3 DNA reads TGTGCCAGTAGTATAGAAGGAGACAGGGACTACGAGCAGTACTTC.

This chain links TRBV28 with TRBJ2-1, with D possibly being TRBD1 (5 bases). The CDR3 spans 15 residues. V lost 3 bases and J 9 bases, leaving 18 bases between the germline ends. Per germline, CDR1 MDHEN and CDR2 SYDVKM. The CDR3 reads CASSFPRSRVVEQFF. The CDR3 bases are TGTGCCAGCAGTTTCCCCCGGAGCAGGGTGGTTGAGCAGTTCTTC.

The V and J genes are TRBV4-3 and TRBJ1-2, with 7 bases aligning to TRBD1. Germline assignment: CDR1 LGHNA and CDR2 YSLEER. V trimming: 1 base; J trimming: 4 bases; junction bases outside the gene matches: 6. CDR3 length equals 15 residues. In nucleotides, the CDR3 is TGCGCCAGCAGCCAAGGGTCAGGGGGAGGCTATGGCTACACCTTC. Translated: CASSQGSGGGYGYTF.

Remarks on this clone: A much larger clone sits a single nucleotide away, making a read error possible. The rearrangement joins TRBV4-1 to TRBJ2-7; 11 bases align to TRBD2. Germline assignment: CDR1 MGHRA and CDR2 YSYEKL. CDR3 size: 15 residues. J was trimmed by 4 bases and V by 4 bases; bases with no gene match: 6. The CDR3, as DNA: TGCGCCAGCAGCCTCAGGACTAGCGGGTCTTACGAGCAGTACTTC. Its protein is CASSLRTSGSYEQYF.

J is TRBJ2-1 and V is TRBV28; D gene uncertain. Trimming cost V 0 bases and J 2 bases, with 14 bases left between them. The CDR3 is made up of 17 amino acids. CDR1 MDHEN and CDR2 SYDVKM come from the germline V gene. The chain's CDR3 is CASSLWDRSGPYNEQFF. The CDR3 nucleotides are TGTGCCAGCAGTTTATGGGATCGGTCAGGCCCCTACAATGAGCAGTTCTTC.

This clone showed up just once. This chain uses TRBV27 with TRBJ2-7; D ambiguous. Trimming shortened V by 3 bases and J by 2 bases, and 8 bases separated the two germline ends. This CDR3 is built from 13 residues. CDR1 MNHEY and CDR2 SMNVEV come from the germline V gene (reference sequence). CDR3: CASSFGAAYEQYF. The CDR3 nucleotides are TGTGCCAGCAGTTTCGGTGCAGCCTACGAGCAGTACTTC.

This chain connects TRBV13 to TRBJ2-1; D perhaps matches TRBD2 (6 bases). This CDR3 has 15 amino acids. In germline, CDR1 is PRHDT, CDR2 FYEKMQ (reference sequence). V lost 6 bases and J lost 9, with 21 bases in between. This chain's CDR3 is CASSPTPDLGGEQFF. CDR3 nucleotide sequence: TGTGCCAGCAGTCCAACCCCAGATCTCGGGGGTGAGCAGTTCTTC.

This clone was counted at least ten times. At one end the junction does not follow the germline gene, possibly because of a read error. The chain carries TRBV6-4 and TRBJ1-2; D unclear. There are 16 residues in the CDR3. The V gene's germline CDR1 is MRHNA and CDR2 SNTAGT. CDR3 in DNA: TGTGCCAGCAGTTACTCGCGGACTCCAATAGAATATGGCTACACCTTC. Encoded protein: CASSYSRTPIEYGYTF.

The chain links TRBV27 to TRBJ2-7, with 7 bases identical to TRBD1. In germline, CDR1 is MNHEY, CDR2 SMNVEV (reference sequence). The CDR3 is 14 amino acids. The J segment lost 7 bases and the V segment lost 3 bases, leaving 9 bases of the junction unmatched. The CDR3: CASSFRDDRAEQYF. CDR3 nucleotide sequence: TGTGCCAGCAGTTTTCGGGACGACAGGGCTGAGCAGTACTTC.

This clone has a count of ten or more. V and J are TRBV5-4 and TRBJ2-6; a possible D gene is TRBD2 (6 bases). V lost 0 bases and J lost 4, with 17 bases in between. The length of the CDR3 is 18 residues. The V gene's germline CDR1 is SGHNT and CDR2 YYREEE (reference sequence). CDR3 sequence: CASSLAVGSASGANVLTF. The CDR3 DNA follows: TGTGCCAGCAGCTTGGCAGTCGGGAGTGCTTCAGGGGCCAACGTCCTGACTTTC.

The chain combines TRBV6-1 with TRBJ1-1; tentatively, D is TRBD1 (5 bases). This CDR3 is 14 amino acids long. Looked up from germline, CDR1 is MNHNS and CDR2 is SASEGT. V was shortened by 3 bases and J by 1 base, with 9 bases between the two germline ends. CDR3 DNA: TGTGCCAGCAGTGAGGGACTCACGAACACTGAAGCTTTCTTT. Translation gives CASSEGLTNTEAFF.

The gene calls are TRBV19 and TRBJ2-2, with D unresolved. The CDR3 sequence is 14 residues long. V was clipped by 2 bases and J by 1 base, with 5 bases between them. Germline lookup yields CDR1 LNHDA and CDR2 SQIVND (reference sequence). The CDR3 reads CASSIWGNTGELFF. The CDR3 DNA reads TGTGCCAGTAGTATATGGGGGAACACCGGGGAGCTGTTTTTT.